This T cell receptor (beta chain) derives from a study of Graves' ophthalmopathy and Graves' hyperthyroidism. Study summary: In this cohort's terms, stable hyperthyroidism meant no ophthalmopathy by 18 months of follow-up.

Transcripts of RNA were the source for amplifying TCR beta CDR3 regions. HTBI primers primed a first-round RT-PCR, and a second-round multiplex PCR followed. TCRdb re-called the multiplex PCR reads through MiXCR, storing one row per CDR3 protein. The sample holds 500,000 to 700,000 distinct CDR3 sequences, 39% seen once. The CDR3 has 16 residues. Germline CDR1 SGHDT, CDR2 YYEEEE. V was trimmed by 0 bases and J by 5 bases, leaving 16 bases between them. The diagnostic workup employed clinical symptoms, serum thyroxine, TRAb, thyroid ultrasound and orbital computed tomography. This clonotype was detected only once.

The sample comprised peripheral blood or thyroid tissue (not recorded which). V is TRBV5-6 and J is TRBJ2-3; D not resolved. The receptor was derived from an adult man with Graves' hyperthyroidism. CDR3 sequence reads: CASSLVSSNKIDTQYF. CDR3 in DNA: TGTGCCAGCAGCTTGGTATCCAGTAACAAGATAGATACGCAGTATTTT. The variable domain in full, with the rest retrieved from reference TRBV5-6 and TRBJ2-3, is DAGVTQSPTHLIKTRGQQVTLRCSPKSGHDTVSWYQQALGQGPQFIFQYYEEEERQRGNFPDRFSGHQFPNYSSELNVNALLLGDSALYLCASSLVSSNKIDTQYFGPGTRLTVL.